Listed here is a single T cell receptor (beta chain). This sample was taken from a study of OX40 agonist ivuxolimab in advanced cancers. Study background: Two cutaneous melanoma patients and one hepatocellular carcinoma patient, three in all, had partial responses.

Generated by immunoSEQ multiplex PCR, the TCRdb table keeps only in-frame clones and is missing some. There are about 69,000 clones in the sample; 80% to 90% occur only once, and roughly 6% lies in the top ten. Germline V gene data show CDR1 as SEHNR and CDR2 as FQNEAQ (reference sequence). This CDR3 has 15 amino acids. With 1 base removed from V and 0 bases from J, the gap between germline ends came to 9 bases. The chain carries TRBV7-9 and TRBJ2-5, with a tentative D call TRBD1 (6 bases). The sample in question was CD4+ or CD8+ T cells sorted from blood, obtained in a trial of the OX40 agonist ivuxolimab. The TCR was taken from an adult with an advanced solid tumor such as melanoma, head and neck, liver or kidney cancer. As DNA, the CDR3 is TGTGCCAGCAGCTTAGGGACAGCGTACCAAGAGACCCAGTACTTC. Translation: CASSLGTAYQETQYF.